This T cell receptor (beta chain) stems from a study of regulatory T cells in long-lasting Graves disease. Study-level information: Persistent Graves' disease meant over 5 years of antithyroid drugs with positive TSH receptor antibodies.

Study-wide results and limits: Persistent disease samples used TRBV28, TRBJ1-2 and TRBJ2-5 preferentially.

This clonotype was recorded at least ten times. What it binds is unknown. Both iRepertoire HTBI primers and Arm-PCR of CDR3 regions were used to build the TCR beta libraries. TCRdb reprocessed the multiplex PCR reads via MiXCR and lists one record per CDR3 protein. The sample has around 400,000 distinct CDR3 sequences; about a quarter are singletons. Stated time point: persistent/refractory GD, antithyroid drugs over 5 years with positive TRAb. The TCR library used RNA extracted from PBMCs. Trimming took off 0 bases at V and 5 bases at J, with 10 bases between the two ends. From germline, CDR1 is SGHVS and CDR2 FNYEAQ. The length of the CDR3 is 14 residues.

The receptor was derived from a female donor with Graves disease. The material was peripheral blood mononuclear cells (PBMCs), obtained when the disease was refractory, from a patient treated with antithyroid drugs. The chain combines TRBV7-6 with TRBJ2-5; D might be TRBD2 (6 bases). In DNA, the CDR3 is TGTGCCAGCAGCTTAGCGGCAGGAGGGGAGACCCAGTACTTC. Translating it yields CASSLAAGGETQYF.